This TCR beta chain was found in a study of identical twins. CDR3 length: 13 residues. V gave up 3 bases and J gave up 6 bases, with 11 bases separating them. CDR1 and CDR2 (germline): MDHEN, SYDVKM. TCRdb analysed the 5' RACE reads with MiXCR anew, one entry per CDR3 protein. The table lists hundreds of thousands of distinct CDR3 sequences, around 12% of them singletons. The same sample was also used in a study of yellow fever vaccine responses in identical twins.

The rearrangement uses TRBV28 and TRBJ1-1; D gene uncertain. Sequenced material: CD8+ T cells sorted from blood. The sequence derives from a woman younger than 30 in good health. CDR3 nucleotides: TGTGCCAGCAGTTTTTTCTTGACCGCTGAAGCTTTCTTT. Its protein product is CASSFFLTAEAFF.